The T cell receptor (beta chain) described here comes from a study of blood T cell repertoires in COVID-19 (dated by TCRdb to 2019 to 2021). Turning to the overall study: The collaborator samples originated in the United States, Italy and Spain and spanned the acute and convalescent phases of COVID-19. Subjects who had been exposed to COVID-19, were actively infected with it, or had recovered from it provided the deeply sampled blood TCRbeta repertoires that made up the dataset. The repertoires were made available in a free public database intended to serve as a resource for research on the immune response to SARS-CoV-2. The samples were drawn from the first 160 participants of the ongoing ImmuneRACE study and from over a thousand subjects provided by 6 global collaborators. HLA class I and class II types, where available, came from metadata supplied by the sample provider rather than from assay-based typing. Sample metadata almost always included a de-identified subject ID, COVID-19 status, age in years and sex. The prospective study material was composed of cDNA or gDNA derived from T cells, B-cell-depleted T cells, or PBMCs. What the work shows at the level of the full study, not this receptor alone: Clinical and demographic metadata were provided uncurated, with the amount varying by source and participant.

On this clone: Its antigen remains unidentified. Base qualities are not provided; no much larger clone lies one nucleotide away.

Participants in the prospective study were aged about 18 to 89 years, lived in 20 to 30 United States geographic areas, and enrolled through a virtual design. In the prospective study, participants were assigned to cohorts based on the clinical history participants reported in a screening survey and a study questionnaire. Mobile phlebotomists in the prospective study collected whole blood, serum and a nasopharyngeal or oropharyngeal swab from every participant. Prospective study participants could optionally give additional blood draws and questionnaires over an approximately 2-month period. Before DNA extraction, blood samples from the prospective study were shipped at room temperature or frozen. TCRbeta CDR3 regions were amplified from genomic DNA using the immunoSEQ Assay, a bias-controlled multiplex PCR. As for how the authors treated the data: Nucleated cell counts per sample were estimated from amplification of reference gene primers within the assay. To quantify the absolute abundance of each unique TCRbeta CDR3 rearrangement, sequence reads were collapsed and filtered. For each sample, productive Simpson clonality was calculated as the square root of Simpson's diversity index over productive rearrangements. This is the immuneACCESS table as TCRdb keeps it, with only in-frame sequences that have V and J called. A part of the clones is gone; compared with another copy, unresolved V genes explain less than half, and the rest is unexplained. Clone size and the V and J calls come from that table; the DNA yielded D and trimming. This sample comprises about 180,000 clones, more than 85% of them detected only once. The biggest ten clones account for 1% to 1.5% of the sample.

Reading the germline V gene gives CDR1 SGHRS and CDR2 YFSETQ. Trimming takes 0 bases from V and 1 base from J, and the germline ends sit 7 bases apart. Spanning cysteine to phenylalanine, the CDR3 consists of 14 amino acids. Only the CDR3 region is kept as DNA, spanning 42 bases read in frame from base 1. The origin of this receptor is a human donor with acute COVID-19. The donor label of this sample is uncertain. The chain employs TRBV5-1 and TRBJ1-1, with the identity of the D gene unclear. Sequencing was performed on PBMCs or T cells enriched from blood (not recorded which). The CDR3 protein: CASSLDAGNTEAFF. The DNA is TGCGCCAGCAGCTTGGATGCAGGGAACACTGAAGCTTTCTTT.